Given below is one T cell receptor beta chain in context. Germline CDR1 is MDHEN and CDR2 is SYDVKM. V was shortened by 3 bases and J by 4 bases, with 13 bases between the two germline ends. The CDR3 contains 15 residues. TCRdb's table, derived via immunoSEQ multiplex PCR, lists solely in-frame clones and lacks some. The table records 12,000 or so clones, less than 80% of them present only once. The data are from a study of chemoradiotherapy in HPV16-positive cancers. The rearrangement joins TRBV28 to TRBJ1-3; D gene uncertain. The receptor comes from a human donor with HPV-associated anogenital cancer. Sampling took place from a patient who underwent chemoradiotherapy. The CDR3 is CASSLVGVSGNTIYF. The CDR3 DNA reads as TGTGCCAGCAGTTTGGTCGGAGTATCGGGAAACACCATATATTTT. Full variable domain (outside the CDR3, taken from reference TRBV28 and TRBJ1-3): DVKVTQSSRYLVKRTGEKVFLECVQDMDHENMFWYRQDPGLGLRLIYFSYDVKMKEKGDIPEGYSVSREKKERFSLILESASTNQTSMYLCASSLVGVSGNTIYFGEGSWLTVV.